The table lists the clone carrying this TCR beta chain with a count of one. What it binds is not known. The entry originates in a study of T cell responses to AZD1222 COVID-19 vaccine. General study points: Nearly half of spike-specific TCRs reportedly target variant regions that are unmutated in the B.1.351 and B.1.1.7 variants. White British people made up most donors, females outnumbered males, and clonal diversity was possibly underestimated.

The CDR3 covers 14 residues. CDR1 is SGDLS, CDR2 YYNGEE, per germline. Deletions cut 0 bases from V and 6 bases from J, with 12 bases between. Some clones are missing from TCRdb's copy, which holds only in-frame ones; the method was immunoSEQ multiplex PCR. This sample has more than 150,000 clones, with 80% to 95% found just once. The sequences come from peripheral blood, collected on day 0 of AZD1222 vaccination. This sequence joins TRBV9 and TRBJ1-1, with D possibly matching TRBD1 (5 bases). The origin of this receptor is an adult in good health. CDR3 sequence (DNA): TGTGCCAGCAGCGTAGCCGGGGGAGGTTCTGAAGCTTTCTTT. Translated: CASSVAGGGSEAFF.